This TCR beta chain appears in the sequencing data of a study of blood T cell repertoires in COVID-19 (dated by TCRdb to 2020 to 2021). Study-wide context: The collaborator samples originated in the United States, Italy and Spain and spanned the acute and convalescent phases of COVID-19. The material from the prospective study consisted of cDNA or gDNA derived from T cells, B-cell-depleted T cells, or PBMCs. Subjects who had been exposed to COVID-19, were actively infected with it, or had recovered from it provided the deeply sampled blood TCRbeta repertoires that made up the dataset. The repertoires were made available in a free public database intended to serve as a resource for research on the immune response to SARS-CoV-2. The samples were drawn from two sources: the first 160 participants of the ongoing ImmuneRACE study, and fewer than 1,500 subjects contributed by 6 global collaborators. Nearly every sample came with metadata listing a de-identified subject ID, COVID-19 status, age in years and sex. HLA class I and class II types, where available, came from metadata supplied by the sample provider rather than from assay-based typing. Points the paper makes about the study in general: The amount of clinical and demographic metadata varied by source and participant and was provided uncurated.

The immunoSEQ Assay, a bias-controlled multiplex PCR, was used to amplify TCRbeta CDR3 regions from genomic DNA. The paper's data handling went like this. Within the assay, amplification of reference gene primers was used to estimate how many nucleated cells each sample contained. To quantify the absolute abundance of each unique TCRbeta CDR3 rearrangement, sequence reads were collapsed and filtered. Productive Simpson clonality was computed per sample as the square root of Simpson's diversity index over productive rearrangements. Entries here come from immuneACCESS through TCRdb and include only in-frame sequences with V and J called. Some clones fail to appear in such tables; in the studies checked, an unresolved V gene covers under half of the shortfall, and the cause of the remainder is unknown. That table supplies the V and J calls and clone size; D and trimming were determined from the DNA. This sample gives under 250,000 clones in total; 85% of them show up just once. Of the sample, 2.5% to 3.5% falls within the top ten clones.

Samples from volunteer blood donors who had recovered from COVID-19 were contributed by a second Seattle source. The collaborating institutions used their own protocols to collect whole blood in K2EDTA tubes. Collaborator samples were shipped for TCRbeta analysis as frozen whole blood, isolated PBMCs, or DNA extracted from either sample type. Details on this clone: Its antigen is unknown. No much larger clonotype is one base removed from it; base qualities were not supplied.

V lost 3 bases and J lost 5 bases; the stretch between them is 4 bases long. CDR1 LNHDA and CDR2 SQIVND are derived from the germline V gene (reference sequence). Inclusive of the bounding cysteine and phenylalanine, the CDR3 is 11 residues long. Only the CDR3 DNA is retained, 33 bases long and in frame from the first base. The sequencing sample was made of peripheral blood. The sequence was obtained from a man in his fifties who had recovered from COVID-19. The V and J segments used are TRBV19 and TRBJ2-5, with the D gene not confidently named. The CDR3 is CASSIQETQYF. Here is the DNA: TGTGCCAGTAGTATCCAGGAGACCCAGTACTTC.